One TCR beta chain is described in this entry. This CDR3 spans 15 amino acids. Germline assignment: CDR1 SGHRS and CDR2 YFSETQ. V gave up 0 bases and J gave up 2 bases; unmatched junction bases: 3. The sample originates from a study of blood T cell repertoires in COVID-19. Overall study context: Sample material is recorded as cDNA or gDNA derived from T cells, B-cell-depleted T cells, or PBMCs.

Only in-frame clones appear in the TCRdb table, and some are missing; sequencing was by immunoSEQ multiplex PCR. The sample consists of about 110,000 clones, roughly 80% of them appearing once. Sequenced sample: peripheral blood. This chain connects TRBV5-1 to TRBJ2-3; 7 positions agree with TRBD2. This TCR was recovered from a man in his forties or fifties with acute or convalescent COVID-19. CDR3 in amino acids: CASSLGRDYTDTQYF. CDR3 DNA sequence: TGCGCCAGCAGCTTGGGGAGGGACTACACAGATACGCAGTATTTT.